These T cell receptor beta chains were read from a single sample in a study of CD8 T cells in Susac syndrome. Via MiXCR, TCRdb re-called the immunoSEQ multiplex PCR reads, giving one row per CDR3 protein. The table shows some 99,000 distinct CDR3 sequences, with about 94% occurring only once. The material sequenced was CD4+ T cells from PBMCs. The receptors stem from a human donor with Susac syndrome. The conserved cysteine and the conserved F or W are not part of the CDR3 here.

V: TRBV29-1
J: TRBJ2-2
CDR3: SVLGPNTGELF

V: TRBV5-1
J: TRBJ2-7
CDR3: ASSLTGTAYEQY

V: TRBV7-2
J: TRBJ2-1
CDR3: ASSLARAGGLDEQF

V: TRBV7-2
J: TRBJ1-1
CDR3: ASSPRRTEEAF

V: TRBV9
J: TRBJ2-5
CDR3: ASSPPRASGGEETQY

V: TRBV3-1
J: TRBJ1-1
CDR3: ASSRPKSDNTEVF

V: TRBV12-3/TRBV12-4
J: TRBJ2-5
CDR3: ASSPRGGRGTQY

V: TRBV11-3
J: TRBJ2-1
CDR3: ASSRQGYNEQF

V: TRBV4-3
J: TRBJ1-5
CDR3: ASSQDWAGGLNQPQH

V: TRBV6-1
J: TRBJ2-3
CDR3: ASSGLAASTDTQY

V: TRBV30
J: TRBJ2-5
CDR3: AWTAEETQY

V: TRBV20-1
J: TRBJ2-1
CDR3: SAPDGANNEQF

V: TRBV28
J: TRBJ1-3
CDR3: ASPDSAGNTIY

V: TRBV25-1
J: TRBJ2-2
CDR3: ASSESTETGELF

V: TRBV7-2
J: TRBJ2-5
CDR3: ASSYRSQETQY

V: TRBV12-3/TRBV12-4
J: TRBJ2-7
CDR3: ASSLFGTGRNEQY

V: TRBV24-1
J: TRBJ2-5
CDR3: ATSDLGRETQY

V: TRBV7-9
J: TRBJ2-1
CDR3: ASSFLSGTPNEQF